The text below deals with one T cell receptor (beta chain). Its target is not known. The data were obtained in a study of tumor and adjacent non-tumor tissue in lung cancer. At the level of the study: Histology: about a dozen adenocarcinoma, a couple of squamous cell carcinoma, 1 small cell lung cancer. Each sample yielded 4 million to 4.5 million productive TCRbeta reads on average.

The CDR3 runs 17 residues. Germline CDR1 MGHRA, CDR2 YSYEKL. The V gene end was trimmed by 1 base and the J gene end by 0 bases; junction bases not matched to a gene: 9. Three rounds of nested PCR, following a modified ARM-PCR protocol, produced the TCRbeta library. A single record per CDR3 protein comes from TCRdb applying MiXCR to the multiplex PCR reads. The data show approximately 120,000 distinct CDR3 sequences, roughly 75% seen once. The study, taken as a whole, reports: Top 100 clones took a larger repertoire share in normal lung. Tumor tissue had significantly higher TCR diversity than normal lung.

The template was RNA from unsorted bulk tissue. The sample was lung tumor tissue. V and J are TRBV4-1 and TRBJ2-7; 7 bases line up with TRBD2. The TCR comes from a woman between 55 and 75 years old with non-small cell lung cancer. This CDR3 reads CASSQALKAGNSYEQYF. The CDR3 DNA reads as TGCGCCAGCAGCCAAGCTCTAAAAGCGGGGAACTCCTACGAGCAGTACTTC.